This paragraph covers one T cell receptor (beta chain) sequence. The data derive from a study of blood T cell repertoires in COVID-19. Germline V CDR1 and CDR2: SGHNT, YYREEE (reference sequence). CDR3 length equals 17 residues. V was pared by 2 bases and J by 4 bases, with 7 bases of the junction left unmatched. Sequencing was performed with immunoSEQ multiplex PCR; in TCRdb, only in-frame clones are kept and a portion is missing. The sample has hundreds of thousands of clones; 85% to 90% are singletons. Material for sequencing was peripheral blood. The TCR originated in a man in his fifties or sixties with acute or convalescent COVID-19. V usage is TRBV5-4 and J usage is TRBJ2-1, with 12 bases fitting TRBD2. The CDR3 here is CASSLGLAGGVYNEQFF. Written as DNA, the CDR3 is TGTGCCAGCAGCTTAGGTCTAGCGGGGGGGGTTTACAATGAGCAGTTCTTC.